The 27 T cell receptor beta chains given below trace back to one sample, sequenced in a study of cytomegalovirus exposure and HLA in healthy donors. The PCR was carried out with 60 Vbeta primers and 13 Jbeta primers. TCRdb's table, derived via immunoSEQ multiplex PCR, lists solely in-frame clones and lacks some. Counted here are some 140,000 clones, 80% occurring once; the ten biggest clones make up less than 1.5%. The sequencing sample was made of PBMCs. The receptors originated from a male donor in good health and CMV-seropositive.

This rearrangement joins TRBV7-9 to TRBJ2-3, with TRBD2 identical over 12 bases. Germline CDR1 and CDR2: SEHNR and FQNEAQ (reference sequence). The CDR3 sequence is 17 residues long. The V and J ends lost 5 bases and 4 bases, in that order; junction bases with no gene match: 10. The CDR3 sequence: CASSQRLAGVGADTQYF. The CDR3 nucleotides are TGTGCCAGCAGCCAGAGACTAGCGGGAGTTGGGGCAGATACGCAGTATTTT.

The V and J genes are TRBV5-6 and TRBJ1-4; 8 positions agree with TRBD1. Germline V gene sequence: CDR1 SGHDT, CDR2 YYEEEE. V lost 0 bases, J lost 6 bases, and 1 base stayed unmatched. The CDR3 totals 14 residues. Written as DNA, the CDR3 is TGTGCCAGCAGCTTGGGGGACAGGCATGAAAAACTGTTTTTT. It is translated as CASSLGDRHEKLFF.

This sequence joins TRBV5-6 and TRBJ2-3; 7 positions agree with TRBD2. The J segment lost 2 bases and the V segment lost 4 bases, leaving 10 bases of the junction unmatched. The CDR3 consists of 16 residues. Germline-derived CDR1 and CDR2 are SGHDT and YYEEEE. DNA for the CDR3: TGTGCCAGCAGCGGGGTAAGCGGGGCCCACACAGATACGCAGTATTTT. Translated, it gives CASSGVSGAHTDTQYF.

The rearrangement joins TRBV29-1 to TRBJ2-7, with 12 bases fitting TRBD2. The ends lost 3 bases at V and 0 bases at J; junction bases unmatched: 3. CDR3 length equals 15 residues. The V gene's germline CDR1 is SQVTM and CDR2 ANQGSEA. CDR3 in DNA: TGCAGCGTTGATATGGGACTAGCGGGCTCCTACGAGCAGTACTTC. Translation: CSVDMGLAGSYEQYF.

For the CDR3, the DNA is TGTGCCAGCTCACCACCGGAGTCGAACACTGAAGCTTTCTTT. Translating gives CASSPPESNTEAFF. This rearrangement joins TRBV18 to TRBJ1-1; D ambiguous. The ends were cut back, 0 bases at V and 1 base at J, with 6 bases in the middle. This CDR3 spans 14 amino acids. Germline CDR1 and CDR2: KGHSH and LQKENI. Looking up the rest from reference TRBV18 and TRBJ1-1 gives the full variable domain: NAGVMQNPRHLVRRRGQEARLRCSPMKGHSHVYWYRQLPEEGLKFMVYLQKENIIDESGMPKERFSAEFPKEGPSILRIQQVVRGDSAAYFCASSPPESNTEAFFGQGTRLTVV.

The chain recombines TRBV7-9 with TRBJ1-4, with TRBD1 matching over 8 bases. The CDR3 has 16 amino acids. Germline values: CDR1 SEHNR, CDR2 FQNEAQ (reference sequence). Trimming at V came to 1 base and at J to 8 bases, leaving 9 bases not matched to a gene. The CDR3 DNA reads TGTGCCAGCAGCTTAGAGGTACAGGGGGGCTCCGAAAAACTGTTTTTT. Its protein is CASSLEVQGGSEKLFF.

CDR3 sequence (DNA): TGTGCCAGCAGCCTCACTAGCGGGGGGGCCGATGAGCAGTTCTTC. The encoded protein is CASSLTSGGADEQFF. This chain links TRBV7-3 with TRBJ2-1; 13 positions match TRBD2. This CDR3 spans 15 amino acids. The germline V gene encodes CDR1 SGHTA and CDR2 FQGTGA. The V gene end was trimmed by 5 bases and the J gene end by 8 bases; junction bases not matched to a gene: 6.

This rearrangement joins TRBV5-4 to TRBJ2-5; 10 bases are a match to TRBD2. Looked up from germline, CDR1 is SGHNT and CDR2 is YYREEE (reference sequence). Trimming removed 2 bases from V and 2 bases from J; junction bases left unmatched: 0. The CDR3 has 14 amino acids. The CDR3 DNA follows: TGTGCCAGCAGCTTTAGCGGGGGGCAAGAGACCCAGTACTTC. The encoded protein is CASSFSGGQETQYF.

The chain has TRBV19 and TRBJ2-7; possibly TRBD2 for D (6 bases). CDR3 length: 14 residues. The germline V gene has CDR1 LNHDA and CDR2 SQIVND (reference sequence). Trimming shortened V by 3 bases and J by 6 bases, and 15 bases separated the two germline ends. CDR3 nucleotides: TGTGCCAGTAGTATGTCGGCGGGATTCGGCGAGCAGTACTTC. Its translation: CASSMSAGFGEQYF.

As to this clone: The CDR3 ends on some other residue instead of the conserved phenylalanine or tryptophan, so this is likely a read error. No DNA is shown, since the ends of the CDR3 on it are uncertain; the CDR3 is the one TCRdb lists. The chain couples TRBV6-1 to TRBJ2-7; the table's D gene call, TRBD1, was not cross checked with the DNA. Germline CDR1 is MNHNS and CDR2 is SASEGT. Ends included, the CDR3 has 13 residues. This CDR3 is CASSNLYRDRGYI.

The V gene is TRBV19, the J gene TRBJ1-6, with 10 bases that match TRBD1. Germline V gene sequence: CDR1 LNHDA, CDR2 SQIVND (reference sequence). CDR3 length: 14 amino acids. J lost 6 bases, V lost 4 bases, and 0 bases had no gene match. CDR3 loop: CASSRDRGNSPLHF. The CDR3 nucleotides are TGTGCCAGTAGTAGGGACAGGGGTAATTCACCCCTCCACTTT.

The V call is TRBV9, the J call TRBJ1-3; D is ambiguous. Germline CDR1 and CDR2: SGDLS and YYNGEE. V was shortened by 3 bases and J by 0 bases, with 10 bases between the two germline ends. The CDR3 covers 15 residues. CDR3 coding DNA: TGTGCCAGCAGCGCGAGAGCGTTCTCTGGAAACACCATATATTTT. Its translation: CASSARAFSGNTIYF.

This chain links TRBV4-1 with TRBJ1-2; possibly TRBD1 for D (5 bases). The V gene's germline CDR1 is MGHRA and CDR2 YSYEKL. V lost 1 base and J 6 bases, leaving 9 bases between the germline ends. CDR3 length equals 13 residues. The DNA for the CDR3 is TGCGCCAGCAGCCAAGTCGGAGGGGATGGCTACACCTTC. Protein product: CASSQVGGDGYTF.

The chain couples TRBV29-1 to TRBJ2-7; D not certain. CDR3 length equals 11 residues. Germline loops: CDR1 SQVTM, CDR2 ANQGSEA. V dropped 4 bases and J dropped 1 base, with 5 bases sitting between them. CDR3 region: CSVGGSYEQYF. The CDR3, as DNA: TGCAGCGTTGGCGGATCCTACGAGCAGTACTTC.

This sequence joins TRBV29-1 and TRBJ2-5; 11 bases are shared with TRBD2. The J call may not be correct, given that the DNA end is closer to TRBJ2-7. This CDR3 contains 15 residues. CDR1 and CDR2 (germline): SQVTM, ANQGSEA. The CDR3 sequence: CSVKGLAGGSYEQYF. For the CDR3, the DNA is TGCAGCGTTAAGGGGCTAGCGGGAGGTTCCTACGAGCAGTACTTC.

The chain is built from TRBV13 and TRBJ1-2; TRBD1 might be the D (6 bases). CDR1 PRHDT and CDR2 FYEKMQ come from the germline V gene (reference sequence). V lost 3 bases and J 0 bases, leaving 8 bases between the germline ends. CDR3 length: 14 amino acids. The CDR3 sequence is CASSFKGANYGYTF. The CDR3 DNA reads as TGTGCCAGCAGCTTCAAGGGGGCTAACTATGGCTACACCTTC.

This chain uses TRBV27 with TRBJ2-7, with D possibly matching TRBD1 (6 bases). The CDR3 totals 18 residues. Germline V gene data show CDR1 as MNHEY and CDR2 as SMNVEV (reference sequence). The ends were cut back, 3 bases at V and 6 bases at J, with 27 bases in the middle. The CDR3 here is CASSLRLIATGLVSEQYF. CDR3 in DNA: TGTGCCAGCAGTTTGAGGTTGATCGCCACAGGGTTAGTTTCCGAGCAGTACTTC.

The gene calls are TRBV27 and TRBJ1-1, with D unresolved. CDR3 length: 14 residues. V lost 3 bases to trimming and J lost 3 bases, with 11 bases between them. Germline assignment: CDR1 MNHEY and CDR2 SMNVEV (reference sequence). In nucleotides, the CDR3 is TGTGCCAGCAGTTTGTTAGGGAGGTACACTGAAGCTTTCTTT. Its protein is CASSLLGRYTEAFF.

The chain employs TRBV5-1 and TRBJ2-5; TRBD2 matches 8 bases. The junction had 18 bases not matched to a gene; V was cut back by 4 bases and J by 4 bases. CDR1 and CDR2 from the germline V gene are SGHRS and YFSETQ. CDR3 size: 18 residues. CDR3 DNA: TGCGCCAGCAGCACCCGTCTATTCCCGGGACTAGTTTTAGAGACCCAGTACTTC. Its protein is CASSTRLFPGLVLETQYF. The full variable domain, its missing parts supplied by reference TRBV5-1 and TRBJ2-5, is KAGVTQTPRYLIKTRGQQVTLSCSPISGHRSVSWYQQTPGQGLQFLFEYFSETQRNKGNFPGRFSGRQFSNSRSEMNVSTLELGDSALYLCASSTRLFPGLVLETQYFGPGTRLLVL.

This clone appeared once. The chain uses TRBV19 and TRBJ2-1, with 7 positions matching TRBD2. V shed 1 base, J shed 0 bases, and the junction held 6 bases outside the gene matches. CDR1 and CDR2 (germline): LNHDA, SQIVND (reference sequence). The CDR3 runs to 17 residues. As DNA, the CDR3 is TGTGCCAGTAGTATAGTAGGTGGCGGGAGCTCCTACAATGAGCAGTTCTTC. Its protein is CASSIVGGGSSYNEQFF.

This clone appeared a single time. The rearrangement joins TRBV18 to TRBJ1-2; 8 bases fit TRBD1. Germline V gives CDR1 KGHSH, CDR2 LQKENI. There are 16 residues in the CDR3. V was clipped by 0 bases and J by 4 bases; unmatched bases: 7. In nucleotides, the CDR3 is TGTGCCAGCTCACCACCAAGCCAGGGGGCATTCTATGGCTACACCTTC. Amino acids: CASSPPSQGAFYGYTF.

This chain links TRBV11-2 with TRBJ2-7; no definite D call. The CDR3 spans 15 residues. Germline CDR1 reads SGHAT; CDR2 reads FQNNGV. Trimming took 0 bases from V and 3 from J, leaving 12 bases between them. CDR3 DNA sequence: TGTGCCAGCAGCTTAGATCTCTTGAGAGGCTACGAGCAGTACTTC. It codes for CASSLDLLRGYEQYF.

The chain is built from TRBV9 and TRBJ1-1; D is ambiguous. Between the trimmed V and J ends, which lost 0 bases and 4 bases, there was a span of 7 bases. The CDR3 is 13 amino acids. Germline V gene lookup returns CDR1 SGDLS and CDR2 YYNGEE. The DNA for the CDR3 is TGTGCCAGCAGCGTAGGGCAGATCACTGAAGCTTTCTTT. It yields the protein CASSVGQITEAFF.

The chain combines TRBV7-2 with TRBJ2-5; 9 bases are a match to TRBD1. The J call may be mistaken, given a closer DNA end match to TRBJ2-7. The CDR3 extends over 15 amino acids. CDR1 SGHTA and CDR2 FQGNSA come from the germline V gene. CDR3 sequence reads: CASTPQGQGNYEQYF. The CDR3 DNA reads TGTGCCAGCACCCCTCAGGGACAGGGAAACTACGAGCAGTACTTC.

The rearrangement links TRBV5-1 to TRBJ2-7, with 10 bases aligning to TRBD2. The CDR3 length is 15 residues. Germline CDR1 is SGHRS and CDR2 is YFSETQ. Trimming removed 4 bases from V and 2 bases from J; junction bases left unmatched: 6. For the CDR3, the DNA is TGCGCCAGCAGCGAGACTAGCGGGCTACCCTACGAGCAGTACTTC. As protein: CASSETSGLPYEQYF.

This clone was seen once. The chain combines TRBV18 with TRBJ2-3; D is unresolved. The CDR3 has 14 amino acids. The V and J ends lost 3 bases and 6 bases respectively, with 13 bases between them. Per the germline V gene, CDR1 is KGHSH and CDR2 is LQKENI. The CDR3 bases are TGTGCCAGCTCACCTAAATCTATGCCCGATACGCAGTATTTT. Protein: CASSPKSMPDTQYF.

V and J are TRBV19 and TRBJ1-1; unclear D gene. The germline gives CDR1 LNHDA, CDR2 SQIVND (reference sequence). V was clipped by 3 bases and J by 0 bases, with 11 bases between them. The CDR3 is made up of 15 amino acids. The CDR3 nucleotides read TGTGCCAGTAGTATCGCCCGGGAGATGAACACTGAAGCTTTCTTT. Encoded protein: CASSIAREMNTEAFF.